This TCR beta chain derives from a study of blood T cell repertoires in COVID-19. Germline V gene data show CDR1 as MDHEN and CDR2 as SYDVKM. The germline V and J ends were trimmed by 3 bases and 5 bases, with 17 bases remaining between them. This CDR3 comprises 16 residues. Assay: immunoSEQ multiplex PCR; the TCRdb copy retains only in-frame clones and omits some. The top ten clones hold 0.77% of a sample with around 200,000 clones, about 89% of them seen once. The sequence came from a woman under 30 who had recovered from COVID-19. This chain joins TRBV28 and TRBJ2-1, with D perhaps matching TRBD2 (5 bases). Sequencing input: PBMCs or T cells enriched from blood (not recorded which). The CDR3 DNA reads TGTGCCAGCAGTTTTCAGTTGTCACTAGGGAACAATGAGCAGTTCTTC. Amino acid sequence: CASSFQLSLGNNEQFF.